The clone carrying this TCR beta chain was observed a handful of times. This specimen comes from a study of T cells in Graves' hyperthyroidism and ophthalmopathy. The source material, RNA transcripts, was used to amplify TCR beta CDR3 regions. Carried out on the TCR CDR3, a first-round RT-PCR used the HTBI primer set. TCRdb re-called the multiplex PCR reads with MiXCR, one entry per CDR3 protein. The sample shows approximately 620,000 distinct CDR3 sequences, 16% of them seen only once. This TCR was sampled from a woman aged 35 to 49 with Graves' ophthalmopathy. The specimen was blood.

The CDR3, as DNA: TGTGCCAGCTACAATTATGGACAGAAGAACACTGAAGCTTTCTTT. As protein: CASYNYGQKNTEAFF. The gene calls are TRBV6-1 and TRBJ1-1, with D perhaps TRBD1 (6 bases). The CDR3 length is 15 residues. Germline loops: CDR1 MNHNS, CDR2 SASEGT. Trimming removed 8 bases from V and 1 base from J, with 17 bases in between.